Presented here are 28 T cell receptor beta chains from one specimen sequenced in a study of blood T cell repertoires in COVID-19. Only in-frame clones appear in the TCRdb table, and some are missing; sequencing was by immunoSEQ multiplex PCR. The data contain 250,000 to 350,000 clones, roughly 86% of them seen just once; the ten biggest clones take up more than 8.5%. The sequenced material came from PBMCs or T cells enriched from blood (not recorded which). The receptors were gathered from a woman under 30 who had recovered from COVID-19.

CDR3 coding DNA: TGTGCCAGTAGTATCGGCGGCTTCTCCTACGAGCAGTACTTC. This codes for CASSIGGFSYEQYF. The chain employs TRBV19 and TRBJ2-7, with D unclear. CDR3 length: 14 amino acids. Germline values: CDR1 LNHDA, CDR2 SQIVND (reference sequence). With 3 bases removed from V and 0 bases from J, the gap between germline ends came to 9 bases.

This chain joins TRBV23-1 and TRBJ1-1; D may be TRBD1 (5 bases). TRBV23-1 is treated as an ORF (open reading frame) with a function not yet certain. This CDR3 has 18 residues. Between the trimmed V and J ends, which lost 3 bases and 0 bases, there was a span of 20 bases. CDR3 in amino acids: CASSHSARNRRLNTEAFF. The CDR3 DNA is TGCGCCAGCAGTCACTCGGCCCGTAACAGGAGATTGAACACTGAAGCTTTCTTT.

The CDR3 spells CASSLGSRGGSDTQYF. CDR3 nucleotides: TGTGCCAGCAGCTTGGGGTCAAGGGGGGGTAGCGATACGCAGTATTTT. The J gene is TRBJ2-3, the V gene TRBV7-2; D perhaps matches TRBD2 (7 bases). Trimming left V 3 bases short and J 6 bases short, with 19 bases between. Germline V gene data show CDR1 as SGHTA and CDR2 as FQGNSA. The CDR3 consists of 16 residues. The full variable domain, its missing parts supplied by reference TRBV7-2 and TRBJ2-3, is GAGVSQSPSNKVTEKGKDVELRCDPISGHTALYWYRQSLGQGLEFLIYFQGNSAPDKSGLPSDRFSAERTGGSVSTLTIQRTQQEDSAVYLCASSLGSRGGSDTQYFGPGTRLTVL.

The V and J genes are TRBV19 and TRBJ1-2; possible D gene TRBD1, 6 bases. Germline loops: CDR1 LNHDA, CDR2 SQIVND (reference sequence). This CDR3 contains 13 residues. The germline V and J ends were trimmed by 3 bases and 8 bases, with 13 bases remaining between them. DNA of the CDR3: TGTGCCAGTAGTATCGCCTACAGGGAAGGCTACACCTTC. Protein sequence: CASSIAYREGYTF.

The rearrangement links TRBV27 to TRBJ1-6; D unresolved. With 2 bases removed from V and 13 bases from J, the gap between germline ends came to 18 bases. CDR3 length equals 15 residues. Germline V gene lookup returns CDR1 MNHEY and CDR2 SMNVEV (reference sequence). CDR3 region: CASSLIDGALNPLHF. The CDR3 coding sequence is TGTGCCAGCAGTTTAATCGACGGAGCCCTAAATCCCCTCCACTTT.

V usage is TRBV30 and J usage is TRBJ1-6; weak D call: TRBD1 (5 bases). Germline-derived CDR1 and CDR2 are GTSNPN and SVGIG (reference sequence). CDR3 length: 13 residues. Trimming pared 3 bases from V and 4 bases from J, leaving 7 bases between. The CDR3 bases are TGTGCCTGGAGACAGGTTTATAATTCACCCCTCCACTTT. Translated, it gives CAWRQVYNSPLHF.

V usage is TRBV12-3 or TRBV12-4 and J usage is TRBJ1-1; 8 nucleotides align to TRBD1. J was trimmed by 9 bases and V by 5 bases; bases with no gene match: 5. This CDR3 is built from 12 residues. The CDR3 DNA follows: TGTGCCAGCAGTCTAGGACAGGGACAAGCTTTCTTT. It yields the protein CASSLGQGQAFF.

This chain joins TRBV30 and TRBJ2-5; 9 bases agree with TRBD1. V shed 0 bases, J shed 5 bases, and the junction held 4 bases outside the gene matches. This CDR3 comprises 14 residues. Germline V CDR1 and CDR2: GTSNPN, SVGIG (reference sequence). CDR3 in amino acids: CAWSVQGAGETQYF. The CDR3 coding sequence is TGTGCCTGGAGTGTACAGGGGGCCGGGGAGACCCAGTACTTC.

The chain joins TRBV4-2 to TRBJ1-3; 10 nucleotides match TRBD1. J gave up 4 bases and V 1 base, and 7 bases lay outside the gene matches. The CDR3 spans 17 residues. The germline V gene encodes CDR1 LGHNA and CDR2 YNFKEQ. CDR3 bases: TGTGCCAGCAGCCAAGGCCGGACAGGGGGGATCGGAAACACCATATATTTT. This encodes CASSQGRTGGIGNTIYF.

A few counts support this clone. V gene TRBV19 combines with J gene TRBJ1-2; D not certain. The CDR3 has 12 amino acids. CDR1 is LNHDA, CDR2 SQIVND, per germline (reference sequence). Trimming left V 5 bases short and J 6 bases short, with 10 bases between. The CDR3 region is CASSQAVDGYTF. The DNA for the CDR3 is TGTGCCAGTAGTCAGGCAGTAGATGGCTACACCTTC. Full variable domain (rest looked up from reference TRBV19 and TRBJ1-2): DGGITQSPKYLFRKEGQNVTLSCEQNLNHDAMYWYRQDPGQGLRLIYYSQIVNDFQKGDIAEGYSVSREKKESFPLTVTSAQKNPTAFYLCASSQAVDGYTFGSGTRLTVV.

This chain joins TRBV28 and TRBJ2-7, with D possibly being TRBD2 (7 bases). Trimming cost V 7 bases and J 5 bases, with 24 bases left between them. The V gene's germline CDR1 is MDHEN and CDR2 SYDVKM. CDR3 length equals 16 residues. The CDR3 nucleotides read TGTGCCAGCAACAAGGGGGGGGCGGACAGTCCCCACGAGCAGTACTTC. It yields the protein CASNKGGADSPHEQYF.

On this clone itself: Other DNA sequences in this sample translate to the same CDR3. J is TRBJ1-2 and V is TRBV28; D is unclear. The CDR3 contains 12 residues. CDR1 is MDHEN and CDR2 is SYDVKM in the germline V gene. The germline V and J ends were trimmed by 5 bases and 4 bases, with 8 bases remaining between them. CDR3 coding DNA: TGTGCCAGCAGTCTATCCGGCTATGGCTACACCTTC. Translation: CASSLSGYGYTF.

This clone occurred a few times. The chain recombines TRBV2 with TRBJ1-2, with D perhaps matching TRBD1 (5 bases). CDR3 length equals 13 residues. The V end lost 6 bases, the J end lost 4 bases, and 12 bases lay between the germline ends. Germline lookup yields CDR1 SNHLY and CDR2 FYNNEI. The CDR3 bases are TGTGCCAGCAGGGCACAGGACCTCTATGGCTACACCTTC. Its translation is CASRAQDLYGYTF.

Only one count was recorded for this clone. The rearrangement joins TRBV6-4 to TRBJ2-1; D call uncertain. This CDR3 has 17 residues. Per germline, CDR1 MRHNA and CDR2 SNTAGT. V dropped 3 bases and J dropped 4 bases, with 19 bases sitting between them. The CDR3 reads CASSDENAVPPYNEQFF. CDR3 bases: TGTGCCAGCAGTGATGAAAATGCAGTGCCTCCTTACAATGAGCAGTTCTTC.

This clone has just one count. The chain combines TRBV6-5 with TRBJ1-3, with a possible D match to TRBD1 (5 bases). The CDR3 length is 16 residues. Germline V gives CDR1 MNHEY, CDR2 SVGAGI. The germline V and J ends were trimmed by 4 bases and 9 bases, with 22 bases remaining between them. In DNA form, the CDR3 reads TGTGCCAGCAGTTCGGTATCGGGGGGGAGTCTAGCCACCATATATTTT. Translated, it gives CASSSVSGGSLATIYF.

The sample holds a few counts of this clone. The V and J genes are TRBV9 and TRBJ1-2, with 7 bases matching TRBD1. Germline V gene sequence: CDR1 SGDLS, CDR2 YYNGEE. The CDR3 totals 15 residues. V dropped 0 bases and J dropped 4; count of bases not matched to a gene: 6. The CDR3 region has the DNA TGTGCCAGCAGCGTAGAAGTAGGGGGCGGCTATGGCTACACCTTC. It yields the protein CASSVEVGGGYGYTF.

The chain uses TRBV4-3 and TRBJ2-7; 7 bases are a match to TRBD2. Germline V gene data show CDR1 as LGHNA and CDR2 as YSLEER. V was pared by 0 bases and J by 6 bases, with 11 bases of the junction left unmatched. The CDR3 loop spans 16 amino acids. DNA for the CDR3: TGCGCCAGCAGCCAAGATACTATGGGAGGGTGGAGCGAGCAGTACTTC. Amino acids: CASSQDTMGGWSEQYF.

The chain joins TRBV7-9 to TRBJ1-3; D is undetermined. The CDR3 is 12 amino acids. Between the trimmed V and J ends, which lost 3 bases and 8 bases, there was a span of 8 bases. Germline values: CDR1 SEHNR, CDR2 FQNEAQ (reference sequence). CDR3 region: CASSLLGDTIYF. The CDR3 DNA reads TGTGCCAGCAGCTTGCTAGGAGACACCATATATTTT.

As regards this clone: The same CDR3 also results from other DNA sequences found in this sample. The chain carries TRBV7-2 and TRBJ1-2; TRBD1 is a possible D gene (5 bases). Germline V gene sequence: CDR1 SGHTA, CDR2 FQGNSA. V was pared by 3 bases and J by 7 bases, with 9 bases between. The CDR3 consists of 12 residues. CDR3 nucleotides: TGTGCCAGCAGCTTTCGCCAGGGTGGCTACACCTTC. Translation: CASSFRQGGYTF.

This rearrangement joins TRBV6-5 to TRBJ1-4, with 9 nucleotides matching TRBD1. Per the germline V gene, CDR1 is MNHEY and CDR2 is SVGAGI. Losses at the gene ends were 5 bases for V and 8 bases for J; bases not matched to a gene: 6. This CDR3 spans 14 amino acids. This CDR3 is CASSPGQGYEKLFF. In nucleotides, the CDR3 is TGTGCCAGCAGTCCGGGACAGGGTTACGAAAAACTGTTTTTT.

The V and J genes are TRBV7-9 and TRBJ1-1, with 7 bases lining up with TRBD1. Losses at the gene ends were 5 bases for V and 1 base for J; bases not matched to a gene: 19. This CDR3 comprises 19 residues. Germline lookup yields CDR1 SEHNR and CDR2 FQNEAQ (reference sequence). CDR3 protein: CASSPTRTGSLSSNTEAFF. CDR3 DNA sequence: TGTGCCAGCAGCCCAACCCGGACAGGTTCCCTAAGCTCGAACACTGAAGCTTTCTTT.

The chain has TRBV6-2 or TRBV6-3 and TRBJ2-5, with D possibly being TRBD2 (5 bases). The CDR3 contains 13 residues. Germline V gene data show CDR1 as MNHEY and CDR2 as SVGEGT. V gave up 4 bases and J gave up 5 bases, with 11 bases separating them. CDR3 protein: CASSFGMWETQYF. Here the CDR3 DNA reads TGTGCCAGCAGTTTCGGGATGTGGGAGACCCAGTACTTC.

This chain joins TRBV2 and TRBJ2-1; 7 bases map to TRBD1. The CDR3 covers 14 residues. Trimming cost V 4 bases and J 6 bases; bases outside gene matches: 6. The germline gives CDR1 SNHLY, CDR2 FYNNEI. CDR3 sequence: CASSGQGLGNEQFF. DNA for the CDR3: TGTGCCAGCAGTGGACAGGGTTTGGGCAATGAGCAGTTCTTC. Complete variable domain (other parts from reference TRBV2 and TRBJ2-1): EPEVTQTPSHQVTQMGQEVILRCVPISNHLYFYWYRQILGQKVEFLVSFYNNEISEKSEIFDDQFSVERPDGSNFTLKIRSTKLEDSAMYFCASSGQGLGNEQFFGPGTRLTVL.

J is TRBJ1-6 and V is TRBV10-3, with D hard to call. The CDR3 totals 12 residues. CDR1 is ENHRY, CDR2 SYGVKD, per germline. V lost 7 bases to trimming and J lost 6 bases, with 7 bases between them. The CDR3 DNA sequence: TGTGCCATCACGGAGGGTAATTCACCCCTCCACTTT. This sequence encodes CAITEGNSPLHF.

Only a few counts were recorded for this clone. The chain joins TRBV25-1 to TRBJ2-1, with D tentatively TRBD1 (5 bases). The germline gives CDR1 MGHDK, CDR2 SYGVNS. The CDR3 consists of 13 residues. V was clipped by 9 bases and J by 7 bases, with 16 bases between them. The CDR3 coding sequence is TGTGCCAGTGGCCCCCCAGGGCTGAATGAGCAGTTCTTC. Translated, it gives CASGPPGLNEQFF.

The rearrangement links TRBV28 to TRBJ1-4; 8 bases align to TRBD1. The CDR3 covers 16 residues. The germline CDR1 and CDR2 sequences are MDHEN and SYDVKM. With 4 bases clipped from V and 7 bases from J, the junction kept 11 bases outside the gene matches. CDR3 nucleotide sequence: TGTGCCAGCAGTTCGAATAGCGGACAGGGTGGTGAAAAACTGTTTTTT. It translates to CASSSNSGQGGEKLFF.

V is TRBV27 and J is TRBJ2-7, with a possible D match to TRBD1 (6 bases). CDR1 MNHEY and CDR2 SMNVEV come from the germline V gene (reference sequence). The CDR3 sequence is 13 residues long. V was pared by 2 bases and J by 2 bases, with 7 bases between. DNA of the CDR3: TGTGCCAGCAGTTTAACAGGGCCCTACGAGCAGTACTTC. Amino acids: CASSLTGPYEQYF.

In its sample, this clone was seen a few times. The chain uses TRBV4-2 and TRBJ2-7, with TRBD2 matching over 7 bases. With 1 base clipped from V and 3 bases from J, the junction kept 6 bases outside the gene matches. Looked up from germline, CDR1 is LGHNA and CDR2 is YNFKEQ. This CDR3 region has 15 residues. CDR3 region: CASSQGVGLNYEQYF. CDR3 DNA sequence: TGTGCCAGCAGCCAAGGTGTGGGACTAAACTACGAGCAGTACTTC.